These 20 T cell receptor beta chains share one sample of origin, sequenced in a study of OX40 agonist ivuxolimab in advanced cancers. Sequencing used immunoSEQ multiplex PCR; TCRdb keeps in-frame clones, though not all of them. The sample lists more than 50,000 clones, roughly nine tenths occurring once. This sample comprised CD4+ or CD8+ T cells sorted from blood, obtained in a trial of the OX40 agonist ivuxolimab. These receptors were collected from an adult with an advanced solid tumor such as melanoma, head and neck, liver or kidney cancer.

The rearrangement joins TRBV9 to TRBJ2-7, with D tentatively TRBD2 (6 bases). V was shortened by 0 bases and J by 3 bases, with 10 bases between the two germline ends. The CDR3 sequence is 14 residues long. CDR1 and CDR2 (germline): SGDLS, YYNGEE. In DNA, the CDR3 is TGTGCCAGCAGCGTAGGGCAGGGAGGCTACGAGCAGTACTTC. The encoded protein is CASSVGQGGYEQYF. The variable domain in full, completed from reference TRBV9 and TRBJ2-7, reads DSGVTQTPKHLITATGQRVTLRCSPRSGDLSVYWYQQSLDQGLQFLIQYYNGEERAKGNILERFSAQQFPDLHSELNLSSLELGDSALYFCASSVGQGGYEQYFGPGTRLTVT.

The genes are TRBV6-1 and TRBJ1-5; 8 nucleotides align to TRBD1. V lost 6 bases, J lost 0 bases, and 4 bases stayed unmatched. The length of the CDR3 is 15 residues. Germline values: CDR1 MNHNS, CDR2 SASEGT. The CDR3 sequence: CASRPGTGSNQPQHF. The CDR3, as DNA: TGTGCCAGCAGGCCTGGGACAGGTAGCAATCAGCCCCAGCATTTT.

The CDR3 protein is CAGSSTKQYF. CDR3 nucleotide sequence: TGTGCCGGGTCCTCTACGAAGCAGTACTTC. V gene TRBV6-1 combines with J gene TRBJ2-7; D is unclear. This CDR3 spans 10 amino acids. With 11 bases removed from V and 8 bases from J, the gap between germline ends came to 13 bases. Germline values: CDR1 MNHNS, CDR2 SASEGT.

The chain links TRBV11-2 to TRBJ2-7; TRBD2 might be the D (7 bases). CDR3 size: 17 residues. V was shortened by 5 bases and J by 2 bases, with 22 bases between the two germline ends. The germline CDR1 and CDR2 sequences are SGHAT and FQNNGV. The CDR3: CASSPRPPGGLTYEQYF. CDR3 in DNA: TGTGCCAGCAGCCCCAGACCCCCCGGGGGGCTAACCTACGAGCAGTACTTC.

V usage is TRBV7-3 and J usage is TRBJ2-3; D possibly uses TRBD1 or TRBD2 (5 bases each). The germline CDR1 and CDR2 sequences are SGHTA and FQGTGA. V lost 2 bases, J lost 2 bases, and 11 bases lay in between. CDR3 length: 15 amino acids. As DNA, the CDR3 is TGTGCCAGCAGCTTATGGGGGTCAATCACAGATACGCAGTATTTT. Translating gives CASSLWGSITDTQYF. Based on the CDR3 plus reference TRBV7-3 and TRBJ2-3, the full variable domain is GAGVSQTPSNKVTEKGKYVELRCDPISGHTALYWYRQSLGQGPEFLIYFQGTGAADDSGLPNDRFFAVRPEGSVSTLKIQRTERGDSAVYLCASSLWGSITDTQYFGPGTRLTVL.

This chain connects TRBV4-1 to TRBJ1-1, with D possibly TRBD1 on 5 matching bases. This CDR3 region has 14 residues. V gave up 6 bases and J gave up 1 base, with 12 bases separating them. Germline V lookup: CDR1 MGHRA, CDR2 YSYEKL. CDR3 nucleotide sequence: TGCGCCAGCAGTGGGGGACCGACGAACACTGAAGCTTTCTTT. Translation gives CASSGGPTNTEAFF.

The rearrangement links TRBV7-8 to TRBJ2-5; D is undetermined. The germline gives CDR1 SGHVS, CDR2 FQNEAQ. The ends were cut back, 1 base at V and 5 bases at J, with 14 bases in the middle. The CDR3 totals 15 residues. The CDR3 reads CASSLGSTFYETQYF. In DNA, the CDR3 is TGTGCCAGCAGCTTAGGTTCCACCTTTTACGAGACCCAGTACTTC.

V is TRBV18 and J is TRBJ2-5; TRBD2 matches at 8 bases. CDR1 is KGHSH, CDR2 LQKENI, per germline. Trimming cost V 3 bases and J 5 bases; bases outside gene matches: 8. The CDR3 is 15 amino acids. CDR3 nucleotides: TGTGCCAGCTCACCCCTCGGGACGGGAGGGGAGACCCAGTACTTC. Protein product: CASSPLGTGGETQYF. Using reference TRBV18 and TRBJ2-5 for the parts outside the CDR3, the full variable domain is NAGVMQNPRHLVRRRGQEARLRCSPMKGHSHVYWYRQLPEEGLKFMVYLQKENIIDESGMPKERFSAEFPKEGPSILRIQQVVRGDSAAYFCASSPLGTGGETQYFGPGTRLLVL.

The chain employs TRBV7-8 and TRBJ1-2; 7 bases line up with TRBD1. Trimming removed 1 base from V and 4 bases from J; junction bases left unmatched: 12. The germline V gene encodes CDR1 SGHVS and CDR2 FQNEAQ. The CDR3 covers 17 residues. CDR3 sequence reads: CASSLEGGSGGSYGYTF. The CDR3 nucleotides are TGTGCCAGCAGCTTAGAAGGGGGCAGCGGCGGTTCCTATGGCTACACCTTC.

This clone was picked up one time. This chain uses TRBV27 with TRBJ2-7; D is undetermined. The CDR3 runs 13 residues. The V gene lost 3 bases and the J gene lost 0 bases, with 6 bases spanning the gap. The germline V gene encodes CDR1 MNHEY and CDR2 SMNVEV (reference sequence). DNA for the CDR3: TGTGCCAGCAGTTTCGGCGCCTCCTACGAGCAGTACTTC. This codes for CASSFGASYEQYF.

This sequence joins TRBV11-2 and TRBJ1-3; D ambiguous. Germline V CDR1 and CDR2: SGHAT, FQNNGV. The germline V and J ends were trimmed by 4 bases and 2 bases, with 9 bases remaining between them. The CDR3 consists of 14 residues. The CDR3: CASSSTRAGNTIYF. The CDR3 DNA sequence: TGTGCCAGCAGCTCAACACGAGCTGGAAACACCATATATTTT. Combining the CDR3 with reference TRBV11-2 and TRBJ1-3 gives the whole variable domain EAGVAQSPRYKIIEKRQSVAFWCNPISGHATLYWYQQILGQGPKLLIQFQNNGVVDDSQLPKDRFSAERLKGVDSTLKIQPAKLEDSAVYLCASSSTRAGNTIYFGEGSWLTVV.

This chain links TRBV10-1 with TRBJ2-1, with D perhaps TRBD1 (5 bases). The CDR3 runs to 14 residues. Germline CDR1 is WNHNN and CDR2 is SYGVQD (reference sequence). V dropped 4 bases and J dropped 10 bases, with 17 bases sitting between them. The CDR3 reads CASSGMKGNGEQFF. DNA for the CDR3: TGCGCCAGCAGTGGTATGAAGGGGAACGGGGAGCAGTTCTTC.

The chain employs TRBV19 and TRBJ2-7, with D tentatively TRBD1 (5 bases). The CDR3 has 13 amino acids. V was trimmed by 4 bases and J by 5 bases, leaving 12 bases between them. Germline V gene data show CDR1 as LNHDA and CDR2 as SQIVND (reference sequence). The CDR3 loop is CASSNGHWDEQYF. Written as DNA, the CDR3 is TGTGCCAGTAGTAACGGACACTGGGACGAGCAGTACTTC.

In this sample, this clone turned up a few times. The V and J genes are TRBV30 and TRBJ1-5; TRBD1 aligns across 7 bases. Losses at the gene ends were 1 base for V and 5 bases for J; bases not matched to a gene: 5. Germline-derived CDR1 and CDR2 are GTSNPN and SVGIG (reference sequence). The CDR3 is 14 residues long. The DNA for the CDR3 is TGTGCCTGGAGTGCCCCAGGGGGTTATCAGCCCCAGCATTTT. Protein: CAWSAPGGYQPQHF.

V usage is TRBV7-2 and J usage is TRBJ1-1, with D possibly TRBD1 on 6 matching bases. The CDR3 has 14 amino acids. V was shortened by 3 bases and J by 2 bases, with 10 bases between the two germline ends. Germline assignment: CDR1 SGHTA and CDR2 FQGNSA. The chain's CDR3 is CASSFRGYNTEAFF. For the CDR3, the DNA is TGTGCCAGCAGCTTTAGGGGGTATAACACTGAAGCTTTCTTT.

The chain is built from TRBV30 and TRBJ2-5; the D is unclear. Trimming shortened V by 2 bases and J by 8 bases, and 18 bases separated the two germline ends. The germline V gene has CDR1 GTSNPN and CDR2 SVGIG (reference sequence). The CDR3 covers 14 residues. The CDR3: CAWSPQASGVTQYF. The CDR3 DNA reads as TGTGCCTGGAGTCCCCAAGCCTCTGGGGTTACCCAGTACTTC.

This chain uses TRBV7-9 with TRBJ2-1, with D possibly TRBD2 on 6 matching bases. V dropped 10 bases and J dropped 4 bases, with 20 bases sitting between them. The V gene's germline CDR1 is SEHNR and CDR2 FQNEAQ (reference sequence). The CDR3 length is 15 residues. The CDR3 is CATDGGSLIYNEQFF. The CDR3 coding sequence is TGTGCCACCGATGGAGGGAGCCTTATTTACAATGAGCAGTTCTTC.

DNA for the CDR3: TGTGCCAGTAGTATAGATCCCGGTGAGCAGTTCTTC. Translating it yields CASSIDPGEQFF. The J gene is TRBJ2-1, the V gene TRBV19; no clear D. Looked up from germline, CDR1 is LNHDA and CDR2 is SQIVND (reference sequence). This CDR3 has 12 amino acids. V was trimmed by 0 bases and J by 9 bases, leaving 6 bases between them.

V usage is TRBV7-3 and J usage is TRBJ2-5, with D maybe TRBD1 (6 bases). The length of the CDR3 is 17 residues. Germline loops: CDR1 SGHTA, CDR2 FQGTGA. Trimming removed 1 base at V and 4 bases at J, with 19 bases between. In DNA form, the CDR3 reads TGTGCCAGCAGCTTAATCGTCCGGGGAACAGGGAGAGAGACCCAGTACTTC. It yields the protein CASSLIVRGTGRETQYF.

The chain links TRBV2 to TRBJ2-1; TRBD2 matches at 10 bases. CDR1 and CDR2 from the germline V gene are SNHLY and FYNNEI. CDR3 length: 12 amino acids. J lost 12 bases, V lost 4 bases, and 3 bases had no gene match. The CDR3 sequence is CASSGLAGVQFF. In nucleotides, the CDR3 is TGTGCCAGCAGTGGGCTAGCGGGAGTGCAGTTCTTC. The whole variable domain, filled in from reference TRBV2 and TRBJ2-1, reads EPEVTQTPSHQVTQMGQEVILRCVPISNHLYFYWYRQILGQKVEFLVSFYNNEISEKSEIFDDQFSVERPDGSNFTLKIRSTKLEDSAMYFCASSGLAGVQFFGPGTRLTVL.